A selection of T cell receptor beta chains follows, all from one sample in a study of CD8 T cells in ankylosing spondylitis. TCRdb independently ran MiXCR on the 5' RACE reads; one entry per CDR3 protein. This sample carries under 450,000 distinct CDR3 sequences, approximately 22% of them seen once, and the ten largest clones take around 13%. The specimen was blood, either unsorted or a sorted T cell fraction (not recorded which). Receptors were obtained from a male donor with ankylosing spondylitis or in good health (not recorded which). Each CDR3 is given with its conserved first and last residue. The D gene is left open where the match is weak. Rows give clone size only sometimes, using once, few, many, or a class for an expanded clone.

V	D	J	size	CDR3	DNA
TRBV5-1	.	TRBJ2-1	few	CASSSPRDNYYNEQFF	TGCGCCAGCAGCTCCCCTAGGGACAACTACTACAATGAGCAGTTCTTC
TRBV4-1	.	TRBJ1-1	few	CASSQELDWADEAFF	TGCGCCAGCAGCCAAGAATTGGATTGGGCAGATGAAGCTTTCTTT
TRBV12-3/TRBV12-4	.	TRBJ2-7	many	CASSLTLLAYEQYF	TGTGCCAGCAGTTTGACACTTCTAGCCTACGAGCAGTACTTC
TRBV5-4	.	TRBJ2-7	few	CASSFPGEGREQYF	TGTGCCAGCAGCTTTCCGGGGGAAGGCCGCGAGCAGTACTTC
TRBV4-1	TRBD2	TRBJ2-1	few	CASSQDPAGGMYEQFF	TGCGCCAGCAGCCAAGACCCAGCGGGGGGGATGTATGAGCAGTTCTTC
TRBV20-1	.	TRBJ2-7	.	CKGARAVGSYEQYF	TGCAAGGGCGCTCGGGCGGTGGGCTCCTACGAGCAGTACTTC
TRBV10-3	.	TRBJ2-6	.	CAIMGGDSGANVLTF	TGTGCCATCATGGGTGGGGACTCTGGGGCCAACGTCCTGACTTTC
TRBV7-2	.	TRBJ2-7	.	CASSSYQEQYF	TGTGCCAGCAGCTCGTACCAGGAGCAGTACTTC
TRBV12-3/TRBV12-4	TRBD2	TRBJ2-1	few	CASSSPGLADYNEQFF	TGTGCCAGCAGCTCCCCGGGACTAGCGGACTACAATGAGCAGTTCTTC
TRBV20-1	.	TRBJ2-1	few	CSARGRNNEQFF	TGCAGTGCTAGGGGTCGGAACAATGAGCAGTTCTTC
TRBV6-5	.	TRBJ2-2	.	CAGSYSTTGELFF	TGTGCCGGCAGTTACTCGACGACCGGGGAGCTGTTTTTT
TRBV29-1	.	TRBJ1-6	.	CSVLWGRSALHF	TGCAGCGTTTTATGGGGGCGGTCGGCCCTCCACTTT
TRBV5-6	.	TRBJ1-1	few	CASSAGGANTEAFF	TGTGCCAGCAGCGCCGGGGGGGCGAACACTGAAGCTTTCTTT
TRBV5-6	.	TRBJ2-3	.	CASSYGNTDTQYF	TGTGCCAGCAGCTACGGAAACACAGATACGCAGTATTTT
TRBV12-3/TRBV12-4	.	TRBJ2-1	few	CASSLVGQKRNEQFF	TGTGCCAGCAGTTTAGTCGGACAAAAGAGGAATGAGCAGTTCTTC
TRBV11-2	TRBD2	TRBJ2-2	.	CASSQETGLAAGELFF	TGTGCCAGCAGCCAGGAAACGGGACTAGCGGCCGGGGAGCTGTTTTTT
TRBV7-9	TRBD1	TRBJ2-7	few	CASSNRDRDYEQYF	TGTGCCAGCAGTAATCGTGACAGGGACTACGAGCAGTACTTC
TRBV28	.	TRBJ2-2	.	CASIDPASGELFF	TGTGCCAGCATTGACCCGGCATCCGGGGAGCTGTTTTTT
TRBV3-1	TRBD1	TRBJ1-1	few	CASSHTGTGAWAGAFF	TGTGCCAGCAGCCATACCGGGACAGGGGCCTGGGCTGGGGCTTTCTTT
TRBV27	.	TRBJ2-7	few	CASPGIFYEQYF	TGTGCCAGCCCAGGGATATTCTACGAGCAGTACTTC
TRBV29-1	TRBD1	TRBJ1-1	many	CSVETGDTEAFF	TGCAGCGTTGAAACAGGGGACACTGAAGCTTTCTTT
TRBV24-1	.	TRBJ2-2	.	CATSDLYLEPEGVGTGELFF	TGTGCCACCAGTGATTTGTACTTGGAGCCAGAGGGTGTAGGAACCGGGGAGCTGTTTTTT
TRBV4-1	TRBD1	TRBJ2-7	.	CASSPTGQGATSNYEQYF	TGCGCCAGCAGTCCGACGGGACAGGGGGCCACTTCGAACTACGAGCAGTACTTC